The entry below describes one T cell receptor beta chain. The source of the sample is a study of blood T cell repertoires in COVID-19. On the study more broadly: Acute-phase and convalescent COVID-19 samples originated in the United States, Italy and Spain. The cDNA or gDNA used as material had been derived from T cells, B-cell-depleted T cells, or PBMCs.

Deletions cut 5 bases from V and 3 bases from J, with 16 bases between. This CDR3 has 15 residues. Germline CDR1 reads LNHDA; CDR2 reads SQIVND (reference sequence). Per the authors' pipeline: Counts of nucleated cells, estimated from reference gene primer amplification, were obtained. Sequencing used immunoSEQ multiplex PCR; TCRdb keeps in-frame clones, though not all of them. For V, J and clone size, that table is used; D and trimming come from the DNA. The sample carries 90,000 to 130,000 clones, roughly 84% recorded once. The sequencing input was peripheral blood. The sequence was collected from a woman between 65 and 79 years old with acute or convalescent COVID-19. The chain is built from TRBV19 and TRBJ1-2; D may be TRBD1 (6 bases). The chain's CDR3 is CASSSTGQTYYGYTF. CDR3 nucleotides: TGTGCCAGTAGTTCGACTGGACAGACGTACTATGGCTACACCTTC.